A single sample gave rise to the 22 T cell receptor beta chains below, sequenced in a study of molecular identifiers for immune sequencing clone quantification (dated by TCRdb to between 2018 and 2020). To prepare the library, PCR was applied. The sequencer was an Illumina HiSeq 4000. In-frame beta chains were kept once TCRdb had trimmed the public reads at Q25 with fastp and called clones with MiXCR. Identical CDR3 proteins give one entry, which carries the most common genes and DNA. The sample table lists more than 300,000 distinct CDR3 sequences, about 22% of them with a count of one. The ten largest clonotypes hold 0.7% to 0.9% of the sample. The sequenced material came from naive CD8+ T cells from blood, with Jurkat cell RNA spiked in. Interpreted using the paper, the cell subset or site label stands for: FACS-sorted CD8+CD4-CCR7+CD45RA+ naive T cells. The receptor set was obtained from a human donor in good health. Some libraries in this study had Jurkat cell RNA spiked in.

This clonotype was counted many times. V gene TRBV9 combines with J gene TRBJ1-1, with no clear D. The CDR3 runs 13 residues. The V end lost 3 bases, the J end lost 0 bases, and 6 bases lay between the germline ends. Germline V CDR1 and CDR2: SGDLS, YYNGEE. CDR3 residues: CASSDGMNTEAFF. The DNA of the CDR3 is TGTGCCAGCAGCGATGGAATGAACACTGAAGCTTTCTTT. Based on the CDR3 plus reference TRBV9 and TRBJ1-1, the full variable domain is DSGVTQTPKHLITATGQRVTLRCSPRSGDLSVYWYQQSLDQGLQFLIQYYNGEERAKGNILERFSAQQFPDLHSELNLSSLELGDSALYFCASSDGMNTEAFFGQGTRLTVV.

Ten or more counts support this clonotype. This chain joins TRBV5-1 and TRBJ1-1; a weak D match, TRBD1 (5 bases). Germline CDR1 is SGHRS and CDR2 is YFSETQ. Trimming pared 0 bases from V and 4 bases from J, leaving 16 bases between. The CDR3 covers 16 residues. The CDR3 sequence: CASSLGTGNFVTEAFF. CDR3 sequence (DNA): TGCGCCAGCAGCTTGGGAACAGGCAACTTTGTCACTGAAGCTTTCTTT.

About this clonotype itself: This could be a read error, since a much larger clone is one nucleotide away. This sequence joins TRBV11-2 and TRBJ1-4, with 9 nucleotides matching TRBD1. V lost 6 bases to trimming and J lost 7 bases; unmatched junction nucleotides: 3. The CDR3 has 13 amino acids. Germline CDR1 and CDR2: SGHAT and FQNNGV. The DNA of the CDR3 is TGTGCCAGCAGACAGGGGGCGCGTGAAAAACTGTTTTTT. This sequence encodes CASRQGAREKLFF.

This clonotype was seen repeatedly, ten times or more. This rearrangement joins TRBV7-9 to TRBJ1-4; D is ambiguous. Germline values: CDR1 SEHNR, CDR2 FQNEAQ (reference sequence). The CDR3 totals 15 residues. Trimming took 5 bases from V and 7 from J, leaving 17 bases between them. The chain's CDR3 is CASSNIRDIGEKLFF. The CDR3 DNA follows: TGTGCCAGCAGCAACATCCGGGATATCGGTGAAAAACTGTTTTTT.

The rearrangement joins TRBV7-9 to TRBJ2-2; D uncertain. Trimming cost V 2 bases and J 1 base, with 8 bases left between them. The CDR3 has 15 amino acids. Germline CDR1 is SEHNR and CDR2 is FQNEAQ (reference sequence). CDR3: CASSLLRQNTGELFF. CDR3 coding DNA: TGTGCCAGCAGCTTACTCAGGCAGAACACCGGGGAGCTGTTTTTT. Full variable domain (rest looked up from reference TRBV7-9 and TRBJ2-2): DTGVSQNPRHKITKRGQNVTFRCDPISEHNRLYWYRQTLGQGPEFLTYFQNEAQLEKSRLLSDRFSAERPKGSFSTLEIQRTEQGDSAMYLCASSLLRQNTGELFFGEGSRLTVL.

The gene calls are TRBV14 and TRBJ2-1; 10 nucleotides match TRBD1. This CDR3 is built from 16 residues. Trimming removed 4 bases from V and 2 bases from J; junction bases left unmatched: 5. Germline CDR1 and CDR2: SGHDN and FVKESK. The CDR3: CASSLTGTGAYNEQFF. The DNA of the CDR3 is TGTGCCAGCAGCCTAACCGGGACAGGGGCCTACAATGAGCAGTTCTTC.

This clonotype appeared many times. The V gene is TRBV5-6, the J gene TRBJ1-4; TRBD1 might be the D (5 bases). CDR3 length equals 14 residues. Germline V gene lookup returns CDR1 SGHDT and CDR2 YYEEEE. Trimming stripped 0 bases from V and 7 bases from J, with 10 bases between. The CDR3, as DNA: TGTGCCAGCAGCTTGGGAGGGGCAAGTGAAAAACTGTTTTTT. This translates into CASSLGGASEKLFF.

As concerns this clonotype: It may be a read error: a sequence one base away is much more abundant. The rearrangement joins TRBV6-1 to TRBJ2-4, with D unresolved. There are 18 residues in the CDR3. Per germline, CDR1 MNHNS and CDR2 SASEGT. The CDR3 DNA reads TGTGCCAGCAGTGACAGACGTCCCCCAGCGAAGCAAAAAAACATTCGGTACTTC. It encodes CASSDRRPPAKQKNIRYF.

The gene calls are TRBV19 and TRBJ2-5; 8 positions agree with TRBD2. Germline V gene data show CDR1 as LNHDA and CDR2 as SQIVND (reference sequence). The CDR3 length is 15 residues. Trimming took 3 bases from V and 5 from J; bases not matched to a gene: 8. Written as DNA, the CDR3 is TGTGCCAGTAGTATCGGAGCGGGGGTCTGGGAGACCCAGTACTTC. Translating gives CASSIGAGVWETQYF.

The V and J genes are TRBV19 and TRBJ2-1; D is possibly TRBD2 (6 bases). Germline V gene sequence: CDR1 LNHDA, CDR2 SQIVND (reference sequence). The V end was cut by 11 bases, the J end by 8 bases, with 16 bases between. The CDR3 contains 12 residues. For the CDR3, the DNA is TGTGCCTGTACCGCAGGAGGGTATGAGCAGTTCTTC. Residues: CACTAGGYEQFF.

This clonotype was observed at least ten times. V is TRBV29-1 and J is TRBJ2-2, with 8 nucleotides matching TRBD2. This CDR3 is 16 amino acids long. Germline V lookup: CDR1 SQVTM, CDR2 ANQGSEA. With V trimmed by 2 bases and J by 5 bases, 10 bases remained unmatched. In DNA form, the CDR3 reads TGCAGCGTTGAATTAGAGCGGGAGTACGGAACCGGGGAGCTGTTTTTT. This translates into CSVELEREYGTGELFF.

This clonotype was counted at least ten times. The chain uses TRBV9 and TRBJ2-7; D remains ambiguous. From germline, CDR1 is SGDLS and CDR2 YYNGEE. This CDR3 region has 14 residues. V gave up 0 bases and J gave up 2 bases, with 9 bases separating them. The CDR3 DNA reads as TGTGCCAGCAGCGTAGGCGGTACTACCTACGAGCAGTACTTC. Encoded protein: CASSVGGTTYEQYF.

This clonotype was observed at least ten times. This chain joins TRBV4-3 and TRBJ1-1; D is uncertain. Germline CDR1 reads LGHNA; CDR2 reads YSLEER. Deletions cut 0 bases from V and 5 bases from J, with 10 bases between. The CDR3 totals 14 residues. The CDR3 DNA reads TGCGCCAGCAGCCAAGAGAGGTCCGGGACTGAAGCTTTCTTT. Amino acids: CASSQERSGTEAFF.

The chain couples TRBV20-1 to TRBJ1-1; D call uncertain. Germline V CDR1 and CDR2: DFQATT, SNEGSKA (reference sequence). The CDR3 runs 14 residues. With 0 bases removed from V and 10 bases from J, the gap between germline ends came to 18 bases. The CDR3 reads CSARDLGISSPAFF. Here the CDR3 DNA reads TGCAGTGCTAGAGATTTGGGGATTTCTTCACCAGCTTTCTTT.

The chain has TRBV19 and TRBJ2-1, with unresolved D. V lost 8 bases and J lost 7, with 9 bases in between. This CDR3 is 11 amino acids long. The germline CDR1 and CDR2 sequences are LNHDA and SQIVND (reference sequence). The DNA for the CDR3 is TGTGCCAGTGGAAGGCAGAATGAGCAGTTCTTC. Its protein is CASGRQNEQFF.

There are many counts of this clonotype. V and J are TRBV2 and TRBJ1-5; a weak D match, TRBD1 (5 bases). CDR3 length: 13 residues. Germline V gene sequence: CDR1 SNHLY, CDR2 FYNNEI. Trimming stripped 3 bases from V and 4 bases from J, with 7 bases between. The CDR3 DNA follows: TGTGCCAGCAGTGACAGGGCTAATCAGCCCCAGCATTTT. This gives the protein CASSDRANQPQHF.

This clonotype was counted between two and nine times. The chain is built from TRBV4-3 and TRBJ1-4; the D gene is possibly TRBD1 (5 bases). The germline V gene encodes CDR1 LGHNA and CDR2 YSLEER. The CDR3 sequence is 13 residues long. V lost 4 bases, J lost 7 bases, and 10 bases lay in between. CDR3 bases: TGCGCCAGCAGCCCGGGGACCGGTGAAAAACTGTTTTTT. Amino acid sequence: CASSPGTGEKLFF.

This clonotype was observed at least ten times. The chain combines TRBV29-1 with TRBJ2-3; possible D gene TRBD1, 5 bases. Germline V gives CDR1 SQVTM, CDR2 ANQGSEA. V lost 6 bases and J lost 0, with 13 bases in between. The CDR3 runs 14 residues. CDR3 in DNA: TGCAGCGTACAGGACGGATCTAGCACAGATACGCAGTATTTT. Translated: CSVQDGSSTDTQYF.

Ten or more counts support this clonotype. In DNA form, the CDR3 reads TGCGCCAGCAGCCCCCGTGGGGGGCCTTACACTGAAGCTTTCTTT. Protein: CASSPRGGPYTEAFF. The gene calls are TRBV4-3 and TRBJ1-1; D is possibly TRBD1 (6 bases). The V gene lost 4 bases and the J gene lost 3 bases, with 15 bases spanning the gap. This CDR3 has 15 residues. The germline gives CDR1 LGHNA, CDR2 YSLEER.

This chain joins TRBV2 and TRBJ2-3; 7 nucleotides align to TRBD2. V dropped 2 bases and J dropped 4; count of bases not matched to a gene: 9. CDR3 length: 16 amino acids. Germline V gives CDR1 SNHLY, CDR2 FYNNEI. CDR3 amino acids: CASSERLAALSDTQYF. CDR3 DNA: TGTGCCAGCAGTGAAAGGCTAGCGGCTTTGTCAGATACGCAGTATTTT.

Notes on this clonotype: A much larger clone differs from this one at a single base, so this may be a read error. The V and J genes are TRBV13 and TRBJ2-3; 10 nucleotides line up with TRBD2. Germline loops: CDR1 PRHDT, CDR2 FYEKMQ (reference sequence). V shed 5 bases and J 4 bases; nucleotides not matched to a gene: 6. The CDR3 length is 15 residues. CDR3 in amino acids: CASSPGLAEPDTQYF. CDR3 nucleotides: TGTGCCAGCAGCCCAGGACTAGCGGAACCAGATACGCAGTATTTT.

V is TRBV27 and J is TRBJ1-5, with TRBD1 as a possible D gene (6 bases). Germline CDR1 reads MNHEY; CDR2 reads SMNVEV (reference sequence). The ends were cut back, 6 bases at V and 3 bases at J, with 15 bases in the middle. This CDR3 spans 15 amino acids. The CDR3 DNA sequence: TGTGCCAGCAGCTGGGGGGGGCCGGTCAATCAGCCCCAGCATTTT. Protein sequence: CASSWGGPVNQPQHF.